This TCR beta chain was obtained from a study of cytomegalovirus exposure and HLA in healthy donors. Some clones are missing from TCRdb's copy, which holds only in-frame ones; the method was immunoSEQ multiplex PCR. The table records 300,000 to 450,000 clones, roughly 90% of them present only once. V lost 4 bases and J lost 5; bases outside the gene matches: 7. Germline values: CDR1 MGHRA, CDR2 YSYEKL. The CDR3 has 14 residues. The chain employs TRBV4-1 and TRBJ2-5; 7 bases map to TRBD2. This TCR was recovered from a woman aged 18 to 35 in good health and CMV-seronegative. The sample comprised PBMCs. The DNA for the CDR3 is TGCGCCAGCAGCCGGGAGACTAGCTGGGAGACCCAGTACTTC. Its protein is CASSRETSWETQYF.